A selection of T cell receptor beta chains follows, all from one sample in a study of patients and donors after allogeneic stem cell transplantation. TCRdb fed the RT-PCR reads into MiXCR, producing one record per CDR3 protein. Among 150,000 to 200,000 distinct CDR3 sequences listed, about 32% were seen once. Specimen: blood, either unsorted or a sorted T cell fraction (not recorded which). The receptors stem from a human donor who was either an allogeneic HSCT recipient or a stem cell or donor lymphocyte infusion donor (not recorded which). It is not recorded whose cells these are; they may come from a transplant donor. Both conserved end residues are part of each CDR3. Each record gives: D gene, J gene, V gene, clone size, CDR3 protein, CDR3 DNA. D genes are given only for firm matches. Clone size is given for some rows only: seen once, a few or many times, or a class if the clone is expanded.

>NA|TRBJ1-4|TRBV5-5|many
CASRTGLLNEKLFF
TGTGCCAGCCGGACGGGGCTTCTTAATGAAAAACTGTTTTTT
>NA|TRBJ1-2|TRBV7-2|many
CASSADRLDGYTF
TGTGCCAGCAGCGCCGACAGGCTGGATGGCTACACCTTC
>TRBD2|TRBJ2-7|TRBV4-1|NA
CASSQDQRGWYEQYF
TGCGCCAGCAGCCAAGACCAGCGGGGTTGGTACGAGCAGTACTTC
>NA|TRBJ2-7|TRBV6-6|few
CASSGQLGSYEQYF
TGTGCCAGCAGTGGTCAACTAGGGTCCTACGAGCAGTACTTC
>NA|TRBJ2-5|TRBV12-3/TRBV12-4|few
CASSLALMEGADQETQYF
TGTGCCAGCAGTTTAGCGCTAATGGAGGGGGCGGACCAAGAGACCCAGTACTTC
>NA|TRBJ2-1|TRBV10-3|NA
CAISGQPNGNEQFF
TGTGCCATCAGTGGGCAGCCTAATGGCAATGAGCAGTTCTTC
>NA|TRBJ2-4|TRBV7-9|few
CASSYPRGSGGALAKNIQYF
TGTGCCAGCAGCTACCCGAGAGGATCCGGCGGGGCACTAGCCAAAAACATTCAGTACTTC
>TRBD2|TRBJ2-1|TRBV20-1|NA
CSARVPLAGHYNEQFF
TGCAGTGCTAGAGTTCCACTAGCGGGACACTACAATGAGCAGTTCTTC
>NA|TRBJ1-6|TRBV27|NA
CASSLGGSWSPLHF
TGTGCCAGCAGTTTGGGGGGGAGTTGGTCACCCCTCCACTTT
>NA|TRBJ2-1|TRBV5-1|few
CASSLGAEYNEQFF
TGCGCCAGCAGCTTGGGGGCGGAATACAATGAGCAGTTCTTC